This note documents a single T cell receptor beta chain sequence. Its antigen is unknown. Per-base quality was not reported, and no clone a single base away is much larger than it. V is clipped by 4 bases and J by 0 bases, and the sequence between their germline boundaries is 19 bases long. The germline V gene (reference sequence) gives CDR1 as LNHDA and CDR2 as SQIVND. The CDR3 has 18 amino acids, counting the end cysteine and phenylalanine. The kept DNA is CDR3 alone, 54 bases in frame from the first base. This sample stems from a study of cytomegalovirus exposure and HLA in healthy donors (dated by TCRdb to the late 2010s). Regarding the complete study: An earlier analysis of roughly 570 of the donors reported around 280 Gb of sequence data and about 120 million unique TCR beta sequences obtained from 150 million to 200 million T cells. Among almost 400 genotyped donors of the cohort, an average of about 240,000 unique TCR beta nucleotide sequences were sequenced per donor, roughly 18% of them non-productive. To study patterns of TCR occurrence, a later analysis re-analyzed previously published TCR beta repertoires from 666 donors and added high-resolution HLA genotyping. To predict cytomegalovirus infection status, the study brought together high-throughput TCR immunosequencing, statistical association of individual TCRs with disease status, and machine learning. Approximately 300 gigabases of sequencing data and approximately 85 million unique TCR sequences were included in an early release covering around 600 HLA-typed donors. Rather than using new phenotypic data, the later analysis identified candidate immune exposures from TCR beta sequences and from how often those sequences occurred across donors. The study profiled the T cell repertoires of fewer than 850 subjects by immunosequencing and related them to cytomegalovirus serostatus. The number of typed donors differed by locus: about 620-630 for A, B, C, DRB1 and DQB1; about 520 for DQA1; over 600 for DPA1; and some 430 for DPB1. Donor age, sex, ethnicity and CMV serostatus were collected together with the repertoire data. A later genetic analysis took genome-wide SNP genotypes for 398 of the 666 donors and used that subset as a discovery cohort. An earlier analysis of 587 of the donors applied high-throughput TCR beta sequencing to assess whether each TCR beta V gene segment acted as functional or pseudogenic. Among the roughly 400 genotyped donors, 75% to 90% belonged to the genetic ancestry cluster associated with self-reported Caucasian donors. Along with the roughly 610-subject first cohort, a separate validation cohort of over 90 different subjects was used. Every discovery cohort repertoire had been produced on one sequencing platform. HLA typing covered class I and class II loci at four-digit resolution. The study was designed to test whether signatures of past pathogen exposure could be identified by cataloging public T cell receptors. Because of strong linkage in the cohort, roughly five DR-DQ haplotypes were treated as single units for association and clustering.

General findings and caveats noted by the study authors: Because some donors lacked HLA typing at each locus, the association tests relied only on the typed subset. The only immune exposure information available for the cohort was CMV serostatus. Compared with equally common non-associated chains, HLA-associated TCR beta chains in a later analysis were more clonally expanded and had lower generation probabilities. Because counts were too low, roughly 17 rarely observed V segments, including chromosome 9 orphons, were left out of the earlier analysis of some 640 of the donors. A later analysis reported that several top co-occurrence clusters appeared linked to parvovirus B19, influenza, CMV and Epstein-Barr virus. According to the authors, the approach could potentially be generalized to other disease states and immunological phenotypes. A further reported finding was that TCR beta sequences accurately predicted the HLA-A and HLA-B alleles for most subjects in the first cohort. Because the 87-base-pair reads could not distinguish some IMGT-functional V segments, including TRBV6-2 and TRBV6-3, those segments were excluded. In the study, approximately 150 TCR beta chains were listed as associated with cytomegalovirus. Assigning TCR associations to individual alleles was difficult when HLA alleles, especially DR and DQ, strongly co-occurred. In both the original and validation cohorts, the classifier was reported to diagnose cytomegalovirus status with high specificity and sensitivity. In vitro tests confirmed that three of the cytomegalovirus-associated TCR beta chains recognize cytomegalovirus antigens. In a later analysis, most CMV-associated TCR beta chains were found to appear HLA-restricted, with HLA associations seemingly driven largely by CMV exposure. Linkage disequilibrium might explain the correlated functional status among segregating V segments, but an unknown experimental factor could not be excluded. Most TCR sequences were observed very rarely across donors, whereas some public TCRs were present in many individuals. A later genetic analysis reported fewer N-insertions in productive TCRs among donors in an Asian-associated ancestry cluster than the approximately 700-donor mean. The cohort was sequenced for TCR beta chains only, and without alpha or paired-chain data the features that could be detected were limited. A later analysis associated 15,000 or so TCR beta sequences with specific HLA alleles at a false discovery rate of 0.05. The sequencing pipeline was judged likely to have produced a cluster of highly shared sequence variants as a technical artifact. Presence/absence analyses assumed roughly uniform sequencing depth across donors, an assumption that may not hold. A later analysis found that TCR association rates varied across HLA loci, with DRB1 alleles showing the most associated TCRs and HLA-C alleles the fewest. Broadly in line with IMGT annotations, most TCR beta V segments showed up in productive rearrangements about 87% or about 30% of the time in an earlier analysis of about 500 of the donors. V-gene and J-gene trimming of TCR beta chains was associated with a missense DCLRE1C variant in a later genetic analysis, and the association was replicated in an independent cohort.

The library was generated by the immunoSEQ multiplex PCR assay. A mixture of 60 forward primers for TCR Vbeta segments and 13 reverse primers for TCR Jbeta segments was used in the multiplex PCR. The CDR3 region of rearranged TCR beta genes was amplified from genomic DNA by a multiplex PCR assay. The Illumina HiSeq System was used to sequence the amplified TCR beta libraries as 87-base-pair reads. From the authors' description of their analysis: In a later analysis, some 80 million unique TCR beta chains were counted across the roughly 670 repertoires, and approximately 11 million of these chains were shared by at least two donors. Raw reads were error-corrected and collapsed into unique sequences with a nearest-neighbor algorithm that merged closely related sequences to remove PCR and sequencing errors. V, D and J gene segments were assigned by aligning CDR3 sequences to IMGT reference sequences. Each retained sequence needed at least a six-nucleotide match to both a V gene segment and a J gene segment. Rearrangements were classified as productive when the CDR3 lacked stop codons and remained in frame with V and J, and all other rearrangements were classified as non-productive. CDR3 was defined by IMGT convention, running from the second conserved V-encoded cysteine to the conserved J-encoded phenylalanine. The earlier analysis of about 610 of the donors excluded any sequence lacking an unambiguous match to a single V gene segment. An earlier analysis of 500 to 600 of the donors classified V segments as functional when productive rearrangements were above 56.7% and as segregating when the standard deviation between donors was above 5%. A statistical classification framework was built for diagnosing cytomegalovirus status from the catalog of TCR beta chain sequences. In a later analysis, TCR nucleotide sequences were compared against IMGT/GENE-DB human TR gene sequences so that V and J genes could be assigned. Using the TCRdist pipeline, a later analysis assigned CDR3 sequences along with most-parsimonious VDJ recombination scenarios. In a later analysis, each TCR beta chain was defined by its CDR3 amino acid sequence together with its V-gene family, and reads without a unique V-gene family were excluded. A later analysis removed 592 highly shared, low-generation-probability nucleotide sequences to deal with suspected cross-contamination and a sequencing artifact. In a later analysis, a clonal expansion index for each public chain was calculated from normalized within-repertoire ranks of inferred template counts. Generation probabilities in a later analysis came from a VDJ recombination model fitted to out-of-frame rearrangements, and those results were checked against IGoR. In a later analysis, TCR-TCR, TCR-HLA and TCR-CMV co-occurrence was scored with hypergeometric tests, and a repertoire-size bias correction was applied to TCR pairs. False discovery rates were estimated in a later analysis by permuting HLA or CMV assignments 20 times. In a later analysis, co-occurring TCRs were grouped with DBSCAN, and TCRdist sequence similarity was added when clustering was performed within HLA-allele-positive subsets. Co-occurrence clustering excluded repertoires with fewer than 30,000 or more than 120,000 public chains, plus five with anomalous nucleotide sharing. TCRdb provides this immuneACCESS table in a form limited to in-frame rearrangements. Some clones are lacking; in checked studies, under half of them reflect an unresolved V gene, and why the rest are absent is not known. V and J calls and clone size are those listed in that table; D and trimming were worked out from the DNA. This sample comprises roughly 120,000 clones, roughly 71% of them detected only once. The ten largest clones capture over 3.5% of the sample.

The cohort comprised hundreds of healthy bone marrow donors. All cohort members were sampled while nominally healthy, although unrecorded immune exposures were likely present. The donor tested CMV seropositive, placing the donor among the roughly 300 seropositive members of the cohort. A peripheral blood sample was collected from each donor, and TCR beta sequencing was performed on peripheral blood mononuclear cells. The Qiagen DNeasy Blood Extraction Kit was used to extract genomic DNA from the blood cell samples. Sample: PBMCs. The chain was built from TRBV19 and TRBJ1-5; the D gene remains uncertain. This sequence originates from a woman aged 45-60 years in good health and CMV-seropositive. The nucleotides read TGTGCCAGTAGTAGGCGTAGCATTTCCGATTATAGCAATCAGCCCCAGCATTTT. It translates to CASSRRSISDYSNQPQHF. When the CDR3 is completed using the reference TRBV19 and TRBJ1-5 genes on either side, the full variable domain is DGGITQSPKYLFRKEGQNVTLSCEQNLNHDAMYWYRQDPGQGLRLIYYSQIVNDFQKGDIAEGYSVSREKKESFPLTVTSAQKNPTAFYLCASSRRSISDYSNQPQHFGDGTRLSIL.